Sequencing of this T cell receptor beta chain was carried out in a study of control samples from healthy donors and cancer patients. This clone has more than one count but fewer than ten. The repertoire was sequenced with immunoSEQ multiplex PCR; TCRdb's copy has only in-frame clones and lacks some. The sample lists approximately 150,000 clones; around 94% were seen once. Per the germline V gene, CDR1 is LNHNV and CDR2 is YYDKDF (reference sequence). The CDR3 consists of 15 residues. The junction had 3 bases not matched to a gene; V was cut back by 2 bases and J by 2 bases. The sample taken for sequencing was blood. This sequence joins TRBV15 and TRBJ1-1; the match to TRBD1 covers 9 bases. The source is a man aged 35 to 55 in good health. For the CDR3, the DNA is TGTGCCACCAGCAGACCGACAGGGGGAAACACTGAAGCTTTCTTT. Translating gives CATSRPTGGNTEAFF. The whole variable domain, remainder taken from reference TRBV15 and TRBJ1-1, is DAMVIQNPRYQVTQFGKPVTLSCSQTLNHNVMYWYQQKSSQAPKLLFHYYDKDFNNEADTPDNFQSRRPNTSFCFLDIRSPGLGDTAMYLCATSRPTGGNTEAFFGQGTRLTVV.